The clone carrying this T cell receptor (beta chain) occurred a few times. Its antigen is still unknown. The investigators amplified TCR beta CDR3 regions from RNA transcripts. Researchers ran a first-round RT-PCR on the TCR CDR3 using the HTBI primer set. TCRdb re-called the multiplex PCR reads through MiXCR, storing one row per CDR3 protein. The data show about 520,000 distinct CDR3 sequences, with approximately 25% seen just once and 11% held by the top ten. The sample comes from a study of T cells in Graves' hyperthyroidism and ophthalmopathy. Between the trimmed V and J ends, which lost 6 bases and 3 bases, there was a span of 14 bases. Looked up from germline, CDR1 is DFQATT and CDR2 is SNEGSKA (reference sequence). CDR3 size: 13 residues. Study conclusions and caveats: Ophthalmopathy onset followed model prediction by a median around six months.

The sample taken for sequencing was blood. The V and J genes are TRBV20-1 and TRBJ1-2; D ambiguous. The receptor's source is a woman in her twenties or thirties with Graves' ophthalmopathy. DNA for the CDR3: TGCAGTGCCGAAAAAGGAGACGACTATGGCTACACCTTC. Encoded protein: CSAEKGDDYGYTF.